This TCR beta chain was documented in a study of T cell responses to AZD1222 COVID-19 vaccine. The germline CDR1 and CDR2 sequences are ENHRY and SYGVKD. CDR3 length: 15 residues. Trimming cost V 4 bases and J 4 bases; bases outside gene matches: 4. Profiled with immunoSEQ multiplex PCR; TCRdb holds only in-frame clones, not every one. The data hold around 91,000 clones, with roughly 88% observed a single time. Study findings and constraints: Spike was spanned by vaccine-associated CD4 TCRs, which were dominant at 160-218 and 743-854.

Concerning this clone: Its specificity is not known.

J is TRBJ2-2 and V is TRBV10-3, with 9 positions matching TRBD1. The sequences come from peripheral blood, collected on day 0 of AZD1222 vaccination. This TCR was recovered from an adult in good health. CDR3 in amino acids: CAISGDRAFTGELFF. CDR3 nucleotide sequence: TGTGCCATCAGTGGGGACAGGGCCTTCACCGGGGAGCTGTTTTTT.